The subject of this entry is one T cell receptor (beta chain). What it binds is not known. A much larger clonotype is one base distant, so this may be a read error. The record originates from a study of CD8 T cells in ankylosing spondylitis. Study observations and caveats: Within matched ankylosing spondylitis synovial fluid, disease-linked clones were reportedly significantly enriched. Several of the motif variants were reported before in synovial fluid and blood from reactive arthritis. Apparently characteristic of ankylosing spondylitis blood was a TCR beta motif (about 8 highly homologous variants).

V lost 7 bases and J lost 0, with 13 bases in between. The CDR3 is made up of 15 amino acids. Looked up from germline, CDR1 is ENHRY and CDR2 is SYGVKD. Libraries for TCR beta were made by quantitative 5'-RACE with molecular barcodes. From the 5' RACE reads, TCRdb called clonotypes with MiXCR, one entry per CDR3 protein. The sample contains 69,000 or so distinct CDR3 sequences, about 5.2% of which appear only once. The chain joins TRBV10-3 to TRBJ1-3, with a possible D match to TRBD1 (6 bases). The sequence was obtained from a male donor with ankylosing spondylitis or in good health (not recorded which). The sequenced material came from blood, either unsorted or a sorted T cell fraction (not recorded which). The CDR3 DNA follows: TGTGCCATCACCTCGGGACACAGCTCTGGAAACACCATATATTTT. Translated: CAITSGHSSGNTIYF.